The 23 T cell receptor beta chains listed next were all sequenced from one sample in a study of CD8+ T cells in alopecia areata (dated by TCRdb to between 2018 and 2020). The time point label, as the study defines it: baseline before oral tofacitinib. The library was produced with the immunoSEQ multiplex PCR assay. For TCR sequencing, RNA was extracted from every sample and reverse transcribed into cDNA to serve as template. Here the immuneACCESS table is served through TCRdb, limited to in-frame sequences with V and J called. Missing clones are a known gap in these copies; in checked studies unresolved V genes cover under half, and the rest lacks a known reason. This sample comprises over 150,000 clones, roughly 60% of them detected only once. The ten top clones hold under 2% of the sample. Sample: CD4+ T cells sorted from blood, taken at week 0. These receptors came from a human donor with alopecia areata.

This sequence joins TRBV6-5 and TRBJ1-4, with 7 positions matching TRBD1. V lost 6 bases, J lost 3 bases, and 4 bases stayed unmatched. In germline, CDR1 is MNHEY, CDR2 SVGAGI. The CDR3 has 14 amino acids. The CDR3 reads CASRPGTANEKLFF. The CDR3 DNA reads TGTGCCAGCAGGCCCGGGACAGCTAATGAAAAACTGTTTTTT.

This clone was seen once. The chain has TRBV30 and TRBJ1-2; D is ambiguous. The CDR3 contains 13 residues. Trimming left V 0 bases short and J 3 bases short, with 8 bases between. Germline CDR1 GTSNPN, CDR2 SVGIG (reference sequence). CDR3 in amino acids: CAWSVSADYGYTF. CDR3 sequence (DNA): TGTGCCTGGAGTGTGTCGGCGGACTATGGCTACACCTTC. The full variable domain, its missing parts supplied by reference TRBV30 and TRBJ1-2, is SQTIHQWPATLVQPVGSPLSLECTVEGTSNPNLYWYRQAAGRGLQLLFYSVGIGQISSEVPQNLSASRPQDRQFILSSKKLLLSDSGFYLCAWSVSADYGYTFGSGTRLTVV.

This sequence joins TRBV5-1 and TRBJ2-4, with 8 bases that match TRBD1. The CDR3 totals 15 residues. Germline V gives CDR1 SGHRS, CDR2 YFSETQ. V shed 5 bases and J 4 bases; nucleotides not matched to a gene: 8. CDR3: CASSPTGGGKNIQYF. The CDR3, as DNA: TGCGCCAGCAGTCCTACAGGGGGTGGGAAAAACATTCAGTACTTC.

The chain carries TRBV10-3 and TRBJ2-7, with unresolved D. This CDR3 is built from 14 residues. V was trimmed by 3 bases and J by 5 bases, leaving 14 bases between them. The germline V gene encodes CDR1 ENHRY and CDR2 SYGVKD. The CDR3 DNA follows: TGTGCCATCAGTGATTCAAGAAGGGTCAACGAGCAGTACTTC. Translated: CAISDSRRVNEQYF.

The rearrangement uses TRBV5-1 and TRBJ1-1; 7 nucleotides line up with TRBD1. This CDR3 is built from 15 residues. Per germline, CDR1 SGHRS and CDR2 YFSETQ. With 4 bases clipped from V and 0 bases from J, the junction kept 6 bases outside the gene matches. In DNA form, the CDR3 reads TGCGCCAGCAGCCTACAGGGGCTTATGAACACTGAAGCTTTCTTT. Translation gives CASSLQGLMNTEAFF. The full variable domain, with the rest looked up from reference TRBV5-1 and TRBJ1-1, is KAGVTQTPRYLIKTRGQQVTLSCSPISGHRSVSWYQQTPGQGLQFLFEYFSETQRNKGNFPGRFSGRQFSNSRSEMNVSTLELGDSALYLCASSLQGLMNTEAFFGQGTRLTVV.

As to this clone: Other DNA sequences within the sample encode an identical CDR3. The gene calls are TRBV29-1 and TRBJ2-3; D possibly corresponds to TRBD2 (5 bases). CDR1 is SQVTM, CDR2 ANQGSEA, per germline. The CDR3 covers 13 residues. V was clipped by 7 bases and J by 0 bases, with 11 bases between them. CDR3 sequence: CSADRDSTDTQYF. The CDR3 DNA sequence: TGCAGCGCCGACCGGGATAGCACAGATACGCAGTATTTT.

The chain is built from TRBV30 and TRBJ2-7, with D possibly TRBD2 on 5 matching bases. With 1 base removed from V and 5 bases from J, the gap between germline ends came to 12 bases. The CDR3 is 13 residues long. Germline CDR1 reads GTSNPN; CDR2 reads SVGIG (reference sequence). This CDR3 reads CAWSGLAFNEQYF. CDR3 nucleotides: TGTGCCTGGAGTGGGCTAGCCTTCAACGAGCAGTACTTC.

This clone was counted a few times. Within the sample, other DNA sequences also encode this same CDR3. The CDR3 sequence is CAWSTGGNYGYTF. As DNA, the CDR3 is TGTGCCTGGAGTACAGGGGGTAACTATGGCTACACCTTC. The J gene is TRBJ1-2, the V gene TRBV30; 8 bases are shared with TRBD1. The germline CDR1 and CDR2 sequences are GTSNPN and SVGIG (reference sequence). The CDR3 has 13 amino acids. The V segment lost 2 bases and the J segment 1 base; nucleotides outside the gene matches: 0.

This rearrangement joins TRBV29-1 to TRBJ1-2, with no clear D. The V gene lost 2 bases and the J gene lost 2 bases, with 12 bases spanning the gap. Germline V gene sequence: CDR1 SQVTM, CDR2 ANQGSEA. This CDR3 has 14 residues. The CDR3 region is CSVEQVGKNYGYTF. CDR3 nucleotides: TGCAGCGTTGAACAGGTCGGAAAAAACTATGGCTACACCTTC.

This clone was found a few times. The chain has TRBV29-1 and TRBJ1-1; D is unresolved. Between the trimmed V and J ends, which lost 3 bases and 0 bases, there was a span of 8 bases. The germline CDR1 and CDR2 sequences are SQVTM and ANQGSEA. The CDR3 runs to 13 residues. The CDR3 bases are TGCAGCGTTGATCCGATCATGAACACTGAAGCTTTCTTT. This codes for CSVDPIMNTEAFF.

This clone was detected once. This chain connects TRBV7-2 to TRBJ2-3; 9 nucleotides match TRBD1. Germline CDR1 is SGHTA and CDR2 is FQGNSA. V shed 1 base and J 7 bases; nucleotides not matched to a gene: 6. The CDR3 spans 15 residues. As DNA, the CDR3 is TGTGCCAGCAGCTTAGGGACAGGGGTTGGGAATACGCAGTATTTT. Translated, it gives CASSLGTGVGNTQYF.

This rearrangement joins TRBV29-1 to TRBJ2-2; the D gene is possibly TRBD2 (5 bases). CDR1 and CDR2 (germline): SQVTM, ANQGSEA. Trimming removed 7 bases at V and 6 bases at J, with 15 bases between. This CDR3 spans 13 amino acids. CDR3 loop: CSAKTSFPGELFF. The CDR3, as DNA: TGCAGCGCCAAAACTAGTTTCCCCGGGGAGCTGTTTTTT.

The chain carries TRBV7-2 and TRBJ2-2, with D unclear. Germline V gives CDR1 SGHTA, CDR2 FQGNSA. This CDR3 is built from 12 residues. The V end was cut by 5 bases, the J end by 7 bases, with 8 bases between. CDR3 loop: CASSPFGGELFF. The CDR3 nucleotides are TGTGCCAGCAGCCCTTTCGGCGGGGAGCTGTTTTTT.

This chain joins TRBV6-5 and TRBJ1-5; TRBD1 is a possible D gene (5 bases). CDR3 length equals 14 residues. V lost 6 bases and J 3 bases, leaving 12 bases between the germline ends. The germline V gene has CDR1 MNHEY and CDR2 SVGAGI. CDR3 nucleotides: TGTGCCAGCAGGCCCAGGGAAATCAATCAGCCCCAGCATTTT. Protein sequence: CASRPREINQPQHF.

Only a few counts were recorded for this clone. This chain links TRBV7-2 with TRBJ1-1; TRBD1 might be the D (5 bases). The germline V and J ends were trimmed by 7 bases and 0 bases, with 18 bases remaining between them. CDR1 SGHTA and CDR2 FQGNSA come from the germline V gene. CDR3 length: 16 residues. CDR3 sequence (DNA): TGTGCCAGCACCGATCGGGCAGGGATCATGAACACTGAAGCTTTCTTT. It specifies CASTDRAGIMNTEAFF.

This clone was picked up a small number of times. The chain links TRBV29-1 to TRBJ1-1, with D possibly being TRBD1 (5 bases). Trimming removed 1 base from V and 4 bases from J, with 10 bases in between. CDR1 and CDR2 (germline): SQVTM, ANQGSEA. The CDR3 length is 13 residues. The CDR3 coding sequence is TGCAGCGTTGAAGGGGGGGAAGGCACTGAAGCTTTCTTT. As protein: CSVEGGEGTEAFF. Complete variable domain (other parts from reference TRBV29-1 and TRBJ1-1): SAVISQKPSRDICQRGTSLTIQCQVDSQVTMMFWYRQQPGQSLTLIATANQGSEATYESGFVIDKFPISRPNLTFSTLTVSNMSPEDSSIYLCSVEGGEGTEAFFGQGTRLTVV.

This clone was picked up one time. This chain joins TRBV9 and TRBJ2-7; 8 positions match TRBD1. The CDR3 loop spans 15 amino acids. After removal of 0 bases from V and 2 bases from J, the junction contained 4 bases not matched to a gene. Germline values: CDR1 SGDLS, CDR2 YYNGEE. CDR3 in amino acids: CASSVETGATYEQYF. CDR3 nucleotide sequence: TGTGCCAGCAGCGTAGAGACAGGGGCCACCTACGAGCAGTACTTC.

The V gene is TRBV29-1, the J gene TRBJ1-5, with 11 bases aligning to TRBD1. J gave up 6 bases and V 6 bases, and 7 bases lay outside the gene matches. CDR3 length: 14 residues. CDR1 and CDR2 (germline): SQVTM, ANQGSEA. The CDR3 loop reads CSVAGQGDGQPQHF. The CDR3 DNA is TGCAGCGTCGCGGGACAGGGGGACGGTCAGCCCCAGCATTTT.

V and J are TRBV30 and TRBJ2-1, with 11 bases that match TRBD2. The CDR3 sequence is 14 residues long. Germline values: CDR1 GTSNPN, CDR2 SVGIG (reference sequence). The V segment lost 8 bases and the J segment 3 bases; nucleotides outside the gene matches: 6. Here the CDR3 reads CAEASGGFYNEQFF. CDR3 coding DNA: TGTGCCGAAGCTAGCGGGGGGTTCTACAATGAGCAGTTCTTC.

J is TRBJ2-7 and V is TRBV4-2; D gene uncertain. V was pared by 0 bases and J by 1 base, with 10 bases between. This CDR3 is 15 amino acids long. Germline loops: CDR1 LGHNA, CDR2 YNFKEQ. As DNA, the CDR3 is TGTGCCAGCAGCCAAGACCTCCAACGGTCCTACGAGCAGTACTTC. As protein: CASSQDLQRSYEQYF.

The chain is built from TRBV13 and TRBJ2-6; 7 positions match TRBD2. V trimming: 3 bases; J trimming: 1 base; junction bases outside the gene matches: 3. From germline, CDR1 is PRHDT and CDR2 FYEKMQ (reference sequence). The CDR3 spans 16 residues. CDR3 sequence reads: CASSLSSGSGANVLTF. The CDR3 coding sequence is TGTGCCAGCAGCTTGTCTAGCGGATCTGGGGCCAACGTCCTGACTTTC.

This chain connects TRBV5-1 to TRBJ2-1, with a tentative D call TRBD1 (6 bases). The germline CDR1 and CDR2 sequences are SGHRS and YFSETQ. Trimming took off 0 bases at V and 9 bases at J, with 13 bases between the two ends. The CDR3 length is 14 residues. The DNA of the CDR3 is TGCGCCAGCAGCTTGGTCAAACAGGGCAGTGAGCAGTTCTTC. As protein: CASSLVKQGSEQFF.

The chain recombines TRBV4-1 with TRBJ1-2; D gene ambiguous. Germline loops: CDR1 MGHRA, CDR2 YSYEKL. V lost 4 bases and J lost 0, with 0 bases in between. The CDR3 consists of 11 residues. This CDR3 reads CASSPNYGYTF. The CDR3 DNA follows: TGCGCCAGCAGCCCTAACTATGGCTACACCTTC.